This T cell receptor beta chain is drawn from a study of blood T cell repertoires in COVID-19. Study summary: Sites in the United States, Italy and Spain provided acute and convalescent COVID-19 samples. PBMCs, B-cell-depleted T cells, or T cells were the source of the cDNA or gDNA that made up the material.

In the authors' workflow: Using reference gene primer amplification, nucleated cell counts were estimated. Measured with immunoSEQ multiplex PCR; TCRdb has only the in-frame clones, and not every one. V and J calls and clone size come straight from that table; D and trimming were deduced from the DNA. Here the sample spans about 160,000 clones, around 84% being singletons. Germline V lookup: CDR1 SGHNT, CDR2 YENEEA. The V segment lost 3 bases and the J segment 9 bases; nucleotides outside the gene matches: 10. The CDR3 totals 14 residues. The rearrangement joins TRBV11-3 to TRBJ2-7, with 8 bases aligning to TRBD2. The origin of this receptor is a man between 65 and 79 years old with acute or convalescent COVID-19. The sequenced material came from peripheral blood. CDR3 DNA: TGTGCCAGCAGCTTTGCAAGCGGGGGTTCGGTGCAGTACTTC. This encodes CASSFASGGSVQYF.